The rows below give T cell receptor beta chains drawn from one sample of a study of blood T cell repertoires in COVID-19. TCRdb's copy holds only in-frame clones and misses some; the assay was immunoSEQ multiplex PCR. The sample has 290,000 or so clones, about nine tenths seen once. The specimen sequenced was PBMCs or T cells enriched from blood (not recorded which). The source of these receptors is a woman aged 18-29 years who had recovered from COVID-19. Both conserved end residues are part of each CDR3. Each record gives: V gene, D gene, J gene, clone size, CDR3 DNA, CDR3 protein. The D gene is left open where the match is weak. The size of a clone is reported for some rows only, either as once, few or many, or as a class for expanded clones.

V: TRBV19
D: .
J: TRBJ2-1
size: .
DNA: TGTGCCAGTAGTTTCCCCAGCGATGGGCAGTTCTTC
CDR3: CASSFPSDGQFF

V: TRBV5-1
D: TRBD2
J: TRBJ2-3
size: .
DNA: TGCGCCAGCAGCCTAGCGGGAGGGAAGACAGATACGCAGTATTTT
CDR3: CASSLAGGKTDTQYF

V: TRBV12-2
D: .
J: TRBJ2-7
size: .
DNA: TGTGCAAGTCGCTTATGGTTCGGACGAGACAGGGCCCAGGGAGGCGTCTACGAGCAGTACTTC
CDR3: CASRLWFGRDRAQGGVYEQYF

V: TRBV7-2
D: .
J: TRBJ1-2
size: .
DNA: TGTGCCAGCAGCTTAGGTGCAGGGATGGCCTATGGCTACACCTTC
CDR3: CASSLGAGMAYGYTF

V: TRBV2
D: TRBD2
J: TRBJ2-7
size: few
DNA: TGTGCCAGCAGTCTCGGGACTAGGGTCTGGGAGCAGTACTTC
CDR3: CASSLGTRVWEQYF

V: TRBV5-1
D: .
J: TRBJ2-2
size: .
DNA: TGCGCCAGCAGCTTGGGGCCAACCAGGGGCCCCGGGAACACCGGGGAGCTGTTTTTT
CDR3: CASSLGPTRGPGNTGELFF

V: TRBV20-1
D: .
J: TRBJ1-3
size: .
DNA: TGCAGTGCTAGTACATTGTCGGGCGGGGTCCCTGGAAACACCATATATTTT
CDR3: CSASTLSGGVPGNTIYF

V: TRBV6-5
D: TRBD1
J: TRBJ1-2
size: .
DNA: TGTGCCAGCAGCCCCGACAGGGGCCGGCTTATTGTCTACACCTTC
CDR3: CASSPDRGRLIVYTF

V: TRBV19
D: .
J: TRBJ2-7
size: .
DNA: TGTGCCAGTAGTGATCGGGCAGGGGGGACCTACGAGCAGTACTTC
CDR3: CASSDRAGGTYEQYF

V: TRBV7-2
D: TRBD2
J: TRBJ2-7
size: .
DNA: TGTGCCAGCAGCGCTACTAGCGGGGGACACTCCTACGAGCAGTACTTC
CDR3: CASSATSGGHSYEQYF

V: TRBV7-9
D: .
J: TRBJ1-2
size: .
DNA: TGTGCCAGCAGCTTAGGACAGCTAAACTATGGCTACACCTTC
CDR3: CASSLGQLNYGYTF

V: TRBV3-1/TRBV3-2
D: .
J: TRBJ2-5
size: .
DNA: TGTGCCAGCAGCCAAGAGCGGCGGGCTGCCCAAGAGACCCAGTACTTC
CDR3: CASSQERRAAQETQYF

V: TRBV7-9
D: .
J: TRBJ2-5
size: .
DNA: TGTGCCAGCAGCTCAATTTGGGCTAGCAAGGAGACCCAGTACTTC
CDR3: CASSSIWASKETQYF

V: TRBV27
D: TRBD1
J: TRBJ2-2
size: many
DNA: TGTGCCAGCACTTGGACAGGCTTTACCGGGGAGCTGTTTTTT
CDR3: CASTWTGFTGELFF

V: TRBV7-3
D: .
J: TRBJ2-1
size: few
DNA: TGTGCCAGCAGCTTACTTCAGAATGAGCAGTTCTTC
CDR3: CASSLLQNEQFF

V: TRBV30
D: .
J: TRBJ2-5
size: .
DNA: TGTGCCCGCAGCATGACAGGACAAGAGACCCAGTACTTC
CDR3: CARSMTGQETQYF

V: TRBV4-1
D: .
J: TRBJ1-4
size: .
DNA: TGCGCCAGCAGCCCACGCTTTAGGGGCCGAACTAATGAAAAACTGTTTTTT
CDR3: CASSPRFRGRTNEKLFF

V: TRBV28
D: .
J: TRBJ2-3
size: .
DNA: TGTGCCAGCAGCCTGGCCAGCGCTAGACCAGATACGCAGTATTTT
CDR3: CASSLASARPDTQYF

V: TRBV4-1
D: TRBD2
J: TRBJ2-5
size: .
DNA: TGCGCCAGCAGCCAAGACCGGGGAGGGGAGACCCAGTACTTC
CDR3: CASSQDRGGETQYF

V: TRBV3-1/TRBV3-2
D: TRBD1
J: TRBJ2-3
size: once
DNA: TGTGCCAGCAGCCACAGTTTGGGAGAGACAGGGGGCGCAGGAGCGGGCAACACAGATACGCAGTATTTT
CDR3: CASSHSLGETGGAGAGNTDTQYF

V: TRBV18
D: .
J: TRBJ2-2
size: .
DNA: TGTGCCAGCTCACCTATATCCGGGGCGAACACCGGGGAGCTGTTTTTT
CDR3: CASSPISGANTGELFF

V: TRBV28
D: TRBD2
J: TRBJ2-1
size: .
DNA: TGTGCCAGCAGTTTCCCAGGGCTAGCGGGAGTCAGGTCCTACAATGAGCAGTTCTTC
CDR3: CASSFPGLAGVRSYNEQFF

V: TRBV30
D: .
J: TRBJ2-7
size: .
DNA: TGTGCCTGGAGTGTGTATCAGGGATCGAACGAGCAGTACTTC
CDR3: CAWSVYQGSNEQYF

V: TRBV6-1
D: .
J: TRBJ1-1
size: .
DNA: TGTGCCAGCAGTGAACGGGGAGGGTCCTCCGGCACTGAAGCTTTCTTT
CDR3: CASSERGGSSGTEAFF

V: TRBV5-1
D: TRBD1
J: TRBJ2-5
size: .
DNA: TGCGCCAGCAGCCAACAGGGGGTACAAGAGACCCAGTACTTC
CDR3: CASSQQGVQETQYF

V: TRBV2
D: TRBD1
J: TRBJ2-2
size: .
DNA: TGTGCCAGCAGCACCTTCGGGACAGTTAACACCGGGGAGCTGTTTTTT
CDR3: CASSTFGTVNTGELFF

V: TRBV28
D: TRBD2
J: TRBJ2-7
size: .
DNA: TGTGCCAGCACCCCCTTGGTTGGTAGCGGGGGCTTAAAAACATCCTACGAGCAGTACTTC
CDR3: CASTPLVGSGGLKTSYEQYF

V: TRBV5-5
D: .
J: TRBJ2-3
size: once
DNA: TGTGCCAGCAGTTTCCCGTCCGTGTCTACAGATACGCAGTATTTT
CDR3: CASSFPSVSTDTQYF

V: TRBV19
D: TRBD1
J: TRBJ1-2
size: .
DNA: TGTGCCAGTAGTATACTGACAGGGATTGGAGGCTACACCTTC
CDR3: CASSILTGIGGYTF

V: TRBV28
D: TRBD2
J: TRBJ2-3
size: .
DNA: TGTGCCACCAACCGGGGAGGGGTCACAGATACGCAGTATTTT
CDR3: CATNRGGVTDTQYF

V: TRBV24-1
D: TRBD1
J: TRBJ1-1
size: .
DNA: TGTGCCACCAGCCCCGGGACAGCCCTGAACACTGAAGCTTTCTTT
CDR3: CATSPGTALNTEAFF

V: TRBV24-1
D: TRBD2
J: TRBJ2-3
size: once
DNA: TGTGCCACCAGTGGGACTAGCGGGGGGAATCCAGATACGCAGTATTTT
CDR3: CATSGTSGGNPDTQYF

V: TRBV5-1
D: .
J: TRBJ1-6
size: .
DNA: TGCGCCAGCAGCTTGGATCTGGGGGCGGGCTCACCCCTCCACTTT
CDR3: CASSLDLGAGSPLHF

V: TRBV5-4
D: TRBD2
J: TRBJ2-5
size: .
DNA: TGTGCCAGCAGCTGGGGACTAGCGGGGGTACAAGAGACCCAGTACTTC
CDR3: CASSWGLAGVQETQYF

V: TRBV2
D: TRBD2
J: TRBJ2-1
size: .
DNA: TGTGCCAGCAGTGAACGTCTAGCGGGAGTTTACAATGAGCAGTTCTTC
CDR3: CASSERLAGVYNEQFF

V: TRBV7-9
D: .
J: TRBJ2-7
size: .
DNA: TGTGCCAGCAGCCAAGGGCCCGGGAGATCATTCGAGCAGTACTTC
CDR3: CASSQGPGRSFEQYF

V: TRBV25-1
D: TRBD1
J: TRBJ2-1
size: .
DNA: TGTGCCAGCAGTGAAGGGACAGGGTCAGCTCCGTTCTTC
CDR3: CASSEGTGSAPFF

V: TRBV5-1
D: TRBD2
J: TRBJ2-2
size: once
DNA: TGCGCCAGCAAAGCGGGGGCCAACACCGGGGAGCTGTTTTTT
CDR3: CASKAGANTGELFF

V: TRBV5-1
D: .
J: TRBJ1-2
size: once
DNA: TGCGCCAGCCTCGGGCAGGGCGATGGCTACACCTTC
CDR3: CASLGQGDGYTF

V: TRBV5-1
D: .
J: TRBJ2-1
size: .
DNA: TGCGCCAGCAGCTCCACAGCGGGCATTAATGAGCAGTTCTTC
CDR3: CASSSTAGINEQFF

V: TRBV21-1
D: .
J: TRBJ1-6
size: once
DNA: TGTGCCAGCAGCGACGGGACAGGGTATGCGGTAGGTTCACCCCTCCACTTT
CDR3: CASSDGTGYAVGSPLHF

V: TRBV4-1
D: .
J: TRBJ1-3
size: once
DNA: TGCGCCAGCAGCCACCATTTCATTGCAGGGCCTCTATCTGGAAACACCATATATTTT
CDR3: CASSHHFIAGPLSGNTIYF

V: TRBV7-9
D: TRBD1
J: TRBJ1-4
size: .
DNA: TGTGCCAGCAGCCCTCCGGGACAGGGTGGGCCGGGTGAAAAACTGTTTTTT
CDR3: CASSPPGQGGPGEKLFF

V: TRBV5-6
D: .
J: TRBJ2-2
size: .
DNA: TGTGCCAGCAGCTTTTTTCGGCCGGGGGGCCGAACCGGGGAGCTGTTTTTT
CDR3: CASSFFRPGGRTGELFF

V: TRBV27
D: .
J: TRBJ1-4
size: .
DNA: TGTGCCAGCGCAGGGGACCTTAATGAAAAACTGTTTTTT
CDR3: CASAGDLNEKLFF

V: TRBV27
D: .
J: TRBJ1-1
size: once
DNA: TGTGCCAGCAGTTTACGGTCCCGGAGTTGGACTGAAGCTTTCTTT
CDR3: CASSLRSRSWTEAFF

V: TRBV11-2
D: TRBD1
J: TRBJ2-2
size: .
DNA: TGTGCCAGCAGCCCGACTACAGGGGTGGGAGCTAACACCGGGGAGCTGTTTTTT
CDR3: CASSPTTGVGANTGELFF

V: TRBV28
D: .
J: TRBJ2-5
size: .
DNA: TGTGCCAGCAGTTTCGGGTCGACTGGCCAAGAGACCCAGTACTTC
CDR3: CASSFGSTGQETQYF

V: TRBV9
D: TRBD2
J: TRBJ2-3
size: .
DNA: TGTGCCAGCAGCGGGGAGGGGACTAGCACAGATACGCAGTATTTT
CDR3: CASSGEGTSTDTQYF

V: TRBV27
D: .
J: TRBJ2-5
size: .
DNA: TGTGCCAGCAGTCTTGAGGGAAACTGGGAGACCCAGTACTTC
CDR3: CASSLEGNWETQYF

V: TRBV21-1
D: .
J: TRBJ1-2
size: .
DNA: TGTGCCCGCCCACCCAGAATTGCAACAGGGAACTATGGCTACACCTTC
CDR3: CARPPRIATGNYGYTF

V: TRBV28
D: TRBD1
J: TRBJ1-4
size: .
DNA: TGTGCCAGCAGTTTACGGCCGGGCAGGGGGGATGAAAAACTGTTTTTT
CDR3: CASSLRPGRGDEKLFF

V: TRBV7-2
D: .
J: TRBJ2-7
size: .
DNA: TGTGCCAGCAGCTTACTGACAGGCCGATCCTACGAGCAGTACTTC
CDR3: CASSLLTGRSYEQYF

V: TRBV4-1
D: TRBD1
J: TRBJ1-4
size: .
DNA: TGCGCCAGCAGCCCCGGACAGGGTGGAGAAAAACTGTTTTTT
CDR3: CASSPGQGGEKLFF

V: TRBV4-1
D: .
J: TRBJ1-5
size: .
DNA: TGCGCCAGCAGCCAAGAAGGCTCGGGGTCGGAGCCCCAGCATTTT
CDR3: CASSQEGSGSEPQHF